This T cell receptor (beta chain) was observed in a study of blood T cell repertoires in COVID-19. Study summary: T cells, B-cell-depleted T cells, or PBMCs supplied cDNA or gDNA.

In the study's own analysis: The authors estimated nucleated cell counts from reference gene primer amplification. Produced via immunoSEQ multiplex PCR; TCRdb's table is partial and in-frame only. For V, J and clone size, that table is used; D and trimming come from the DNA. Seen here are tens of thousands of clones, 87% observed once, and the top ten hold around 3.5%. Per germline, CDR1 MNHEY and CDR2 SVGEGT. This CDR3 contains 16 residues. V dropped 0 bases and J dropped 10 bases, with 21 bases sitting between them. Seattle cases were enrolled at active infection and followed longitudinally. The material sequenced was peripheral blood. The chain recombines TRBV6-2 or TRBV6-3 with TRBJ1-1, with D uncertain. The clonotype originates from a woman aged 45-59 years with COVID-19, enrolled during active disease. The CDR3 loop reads CASSYSISAGGQTAFF. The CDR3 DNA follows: TGTGCCAGCAGTTACTCGATTTCCGCAGGCGGGCAAACAGCTTTCTTT.